The subject of this entry is one T cell receptor (beta chain). Its antigen is unidentified. The sort gate was single viable CD3+CD4+CD8-CD45RO+ cells for memory CD4+ T cells. CMV serostatus came from serum IgG against pp150, pp28, p38, p52. Total CD4+ T cells were enriched by CD4 positive selection. The CDR3 covers 16 residues. Germline CDR1 is SGHNT and CDR2 is YYREEE (reference sequence). V lost 0 bases to trimming and J lost 8 bases, with 15 bases between them. This sample was included in a study of memory CD4+ T cells and cytomegalovirus serostatus. Sequencing used immunoSEQ multiplex PCR; TCRdb keeps in-frame clones, though not all of them. The sample carries 40,000 to 60,000 clones, around 80% recorded once. Whole-study results and caveats: Each of approximately 61 CMV-associated TCRbeta sequences occurred in one to five individuals.

The chain links TRBV5-4 to TRBJ1-6; D is perhaps TRBD1 (5 bases). The TCR was taken from an adult in good health and CMV-seronegative. The specimen sequenced was memory CD4+ T cells from blood. CDR3 protein: CASSLEGPGEDSPLHF. The CDR3 DNA is TGTGCCAGCAGCTTGGAGGGTCCGGGGGAAGATTCACCCCTCCACTTT.